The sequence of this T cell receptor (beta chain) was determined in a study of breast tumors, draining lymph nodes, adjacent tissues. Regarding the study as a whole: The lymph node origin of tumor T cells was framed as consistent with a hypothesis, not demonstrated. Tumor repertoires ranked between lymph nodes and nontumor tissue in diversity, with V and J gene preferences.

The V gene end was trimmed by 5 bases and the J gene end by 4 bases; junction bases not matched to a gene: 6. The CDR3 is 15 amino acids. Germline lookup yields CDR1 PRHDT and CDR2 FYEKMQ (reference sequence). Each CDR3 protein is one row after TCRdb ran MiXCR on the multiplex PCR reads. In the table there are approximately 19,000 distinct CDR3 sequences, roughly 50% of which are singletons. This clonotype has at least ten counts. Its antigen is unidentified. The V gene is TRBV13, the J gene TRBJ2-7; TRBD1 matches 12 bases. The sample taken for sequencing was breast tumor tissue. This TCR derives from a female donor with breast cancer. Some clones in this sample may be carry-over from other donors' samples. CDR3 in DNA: TGTGCCAGCAGCCGCCCGGGACAGGGGGCATACGAGCAGTACTTC. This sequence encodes CASSRPGQGAYEQYF.